This record concerns one T cell receptor (beta chain) sequence. Its antigen is not known. From the PCR reads, TCRdb called clonotypes with MiXCR, one entry per CDR3 protein. The sample has more than 25,000 distinct CDR3 sequences; 49% are singletons. This CDR3 spans 15 amino acids. Trimming removed 3 bases from V and 2 bases from J, with 13 bases in between. Germline CDR1 is SNHLY and CDR2 is FYNNEI. The record originates from a study of vaccination and CD4 T cells after COVID-19. Whole-study context: Convalescent patients had positive nasal swab PCR results for SARS-CoV-2. Disease was mild in roughly nine and severe in one. Investigators drew the post-COVID samples a median approximately 100 days after diagnosis, with a range of 35 to 161. Sampling occurred at day 14 and days 161 to 241 post-vaccination in a few convalescent patients. Study-wide results and caveats: It was found that, in convalescent patients, 304 of 307 vaccine-specific clones were spike mono-reactive.

The time point is: late sampling 161 to 241 days after vaccination in a few convalescent patients. The clonotype was recovered from a human donor who had recovered from COVID-19. The input for sequencing was CD4+ T cells from blood, taken about 7 months after SARS-CoV-2 vaccination. The chain couples TRBV2 to TRBJ2-5; D possibly corresponds to TRBD2 (6 bases). The chain's CDR3 is CASSDDLGGQETQYF. For the CDR3, the DNA is TGTGCCAGCAGTGACGACTTGGGGGGACAAGAGACCCAGTACTTC. The full variable domain, rest sourced from reference TRBV2 and TRBJ2-5, is EPEVTQTPSHQVTQMGQEVILRCVPISNHLYFYWYRQILGQKVEFLVSFYNNEISEKSEIFDDQFSVERPDGSNFTLKIRSTKLEDSAMYFCASSDDLGGQETQYFGPGTRLLVL.